This is a list of T cell receptor beta chains from one sample in a study of blood T cell repertoires in COVID-19. Method: immunoSEQ multiplex PCR; TCRdb's copy keeps in-frame clones and lacks some. The sample includes over 250,000 clones, roughly 90% of them seen just once. Sequences were obtained from peripheral blood. The origin of the receptors is a man between 60 and 75 years old who had recovered from COVID-19. Each CDR3 is given with its conserved first and last residue. A D gene is named only where the DNA matches it firmly. Not all rows give a size; the values are once, few, many and, for expanded clones, a class.

d_call,clone_size,v_call,j_call,cdr3_nt,cdr3_aa
TRBD1,-,TRBV6-6,TRBJ2-7,TGTGCCAGTTCCAGACAGGGGACCTACGAGCAGTACTTC,CASSRQGTYEQYF
-,-,TRBV14,TRBJ1-1,TGTGCCAGCAGCCAACCAGGGATGAACACTGAAGCTTTCTTT,CASSQPGMNTEAFF
-,-,TRBV2,TRBJ2-7,TGTGCCAGCAGTCCTGGGGGCAGCTCCTACGAGCAGTACTTC,CASSPGGSSYEQYF
-,once,TRBV2,TRBJ2-7,TGTGCCAGCAGTGTACCAGCCACCCCCGAGGACGAGCAGTACTTC,CASSVPATPEDEQYF
TRBD2,-,TRBV7-3,TRBJ2-3,TGTGCCAGCAGCTTAAACCCCCGGGCGGGGGGGCCACAGAGTACGCAGTATTTT,CASSLNPRAGGPQSTQYF
-,-,TRBV7-3,TRBJ2-3,TGTGCCAGCAGCAGCGGGCGGACAGGTAGATACACAGATACGCAGTATTTT,CASSSGRTGRYTDTQYF
TRBD1,-,TRBV13,TRBJ1-1,TGTGCCAGCAGCCCAGGACAGGGGAACACTGAAGCTTTCTTT,CASSPGQGNTEAFF
TRBD2,-,TRBV6-4,TRBJ2-3,TGTGCCAGCAGCCAACTAGCGGGGGGCACAGATACGCAGTATTTT,CASSQLAGGTDTQYF
TRBD1,once,TRBV6-5,TRBJ2-7,TGTGCCAGCAGTTACGGCAGGGGGCAGAACTACGAGCAGTACTTC,CASSYGRGQNYEQYF
TRBD2,-,TRBV3-1/TRBV3-2,TRBJ2-7,TGTGCCAGCAGCCAGGGGACTAGCGGGCTCTCCTACGAGCAGTACTTC,CASSQGTSGLSYEQYF
TRBD1,-,TRBV2,TRBJ2-2,TGTGCCAGCAGTATACAGGGGCCCGGGGAGCTGTTTTTT,CASSIQGPGELFF
TRBD1,-,TRBV27,TRBJ2-7,TGTGCCAGCAGCCGTCCCGGGACAGGGCTCTTCGAGCAGTACTTC,CASSRPGTGLFEQYF
TRBD1,-,TRBV5-1,TRBJ2-5,TGCGCCAGCAGCTTGAACCCAGGGGGTGTTAGGGAGACCCAGTACTTC,CASSLNPGGVRETQYF
TRBD1,-,TRBV10-3,TRBJ1-5,TGTGCCATCAGCCAGGGGGTAGGCAATCAGCCCCAGCATTTT,CAISQGVGNQPQHF
-,-,TRBV18,TRBJ2-2,TGTGCCAGCTCAACCATCTTTCGGTTGAACACCGGGGAGCTGTTTTTT,CASSTIFRLNTGELFF
-,-,TRBV4-2,TRBJ2-7,TGTGCCAGCAGCCGAGGACACGACTACGAGCAGTACTTC,CASSRGHDYEQYF
-,-,TRBV30,TRBJ2-7,TGTGCCTGGAGTGTAGAGATTCTCTCCTACGAGCAGTACTTC,CAWSVEILSYEQYF
-,once,TRBV5-1,TRBJ2-2,TGCGCCAGCAGCTTGTCAGCCGGGGAGCTGTTTTTT,CASSLSAGELFF
-,-,TRBV7-8,TRBJ2-7,TGTGCCAGCAGTTCCAGGGCCCGGGTGAACGAGCAGTACTTC,CASSSRARVNEQYF
TRBD1,-,TRBV5-1,TRBJ2-5,TGCGCCAGCAGCCGCGACCCGGGACAGGGGACCCCAGGGGCCCAGTACTTC,CASSRDPGQGTPGAQYF
-,-,TRBV25-1,TRBJ1-2,TGTGCCAGCAGTAATGGGGGGGGTGACTATGGCTACACCTTC,CASSNGGGDYGYTF
TRBD1,-,TRBV5-5,TRBJ1-2,TGTGCCAGCAGCTTGCTGACAGGGGGGTATGGCTACACCTTC,CASSLLTGGYGYTF
TRBD1,once,TRBV11-2,TRBJ2-5,TGTGCCAGCAGCTTCAGTTTGGGACAGGGGTCGGAGACCCAGTACTTC,CASSFSLGQGSETQYF
-,-,TRBV29-1,TRBJ2-1,TGCAGCGGTCGGAACAGGGCTGGTGAGCAGTTCTTC,CSGRNRAGEQFF
-,-,TRBV3-1/TRBV3-2,TRBJ2-3,TGTGCCAGCAGCCAAGATAGGGGTTTAAACACAGATACGCAGTATTTT,CASSQDRGLNTDTQYF
-,-,TRBV6-5,TRBJ1-1,TGTGCCAGCAGACCTACCACAGGGATAACTGAAGCTTTCTTT,CASRPTTGITEAFF
-,-,TRBV7-2,TRBJ2-3,TGTGCCAGCAGCTCACCCGAGCGAGGGGATACGCAGTATTTT,CASSSPERGDTQYF
-,-,TRBV2,TRBJ1-2,TGTGCCAGCTCAACCCTCCGGGACTACAGTGGCTACACCTTC,CASSTLRDYSGYTF
TRBD2,-,TRBV11-2,TRBJ2-3,TGTGCCAGCAGCGTACCGGGACTAGCGAAAGATACGCAGTATTTT,CASSVPGLAKDTQYF
-,-,TRBV7-3,TRBJ2-1,TGTGCCAGCAGCCCACACCACGACAACTACAATGAGCAGTTCTTC,CASSPHHDNYNEQFF
TRBD2,-,TRBV5-1,TRBJ2-5,TGCGCCAGCAGATGGAGCGGGGCTGTAGAGACCCAGTACTTC,CASRWSGAVETQYF
TRBD1,-,TRBV5-1,TRBJ2-2,TGCGCCAGCAGCCGAGGGGGCGCCGGGAACACCGGGGAGCTGTTTTTT,CASSRGGAGNTGELFF
-,-,TRBV18,TRBJ1-5,TGTGCCAGCTCAGCGGACACTCCGGGGGGGCCCCAGCATTTT,CASSADTPGGPQHF